This note documents a single T cell receptor (beta chain) sequence. The data are from a study of blood T cell repertoires in COVID-19. Germline V gives CDR1 SNHLY, CDR2 FYNNEI. Trimming removed 1 base at V and 0 bases at J, with 10 bases between. The CDR3 is made up of 16 amino acids. Libraries were prepared by immunoSEQ multiplex PCR; TCRdb keeps only in-frame clonotypes and omits some of them. In the table there are around 76,000 clones, 65% to 80% of which are singletons. The clonotype was recovered from a woman older than 75 with active or convalescent COVID-19. Sequenced input: peripheral blood. The chain carries TRBV2 and TRBJ1-3; TRBD1 is a possible D gene (5 bases). In DNA, the CDR3 is TGTGCCAGCAGTGAAGGTGGGGCCCGCTCTGGAAACACCATATATTTT. This sequence encodes CASSEGGARSGNTIYF.